This T cell receptor beta chain was identified during a study of cytomegalovirus exposure and HLA in healthy donors. 60 Vbeta and 13 Jbeta primers were used in PCR. Libraries were prepared by immunoSEQ multiplex PCR; TCRdb keeps only in-frame clonotypes and omits some of them. Here the sample spans 80,000 to 95,000 clones, 70% to 90% being singletons. With V trimmed by 6 bases and J by 9 bases, 6 bases remained unmatched. Germline CDR1 is SNHLY and CDR2 is FYNNEI. This CDR3 region has 14 residues. V gene TRBV2 combines with J gene TRBJ1-6; the match to TRBD1 covers 9 bases. This clonotype was obtained from a woman aged 18-30 years in good health and CMV-seropositive. The sequencing input was PBMCs. The CDR3 reads CASRGTGMVSPLHF. DNA for the CDR3: TGTGCCAGCAGAGGGACAGGGATGGTTTCACCCCTCCACTTT.